The 20 T cell receptor beta chains reported below all come from one sample, sequenced in a study of shared clonotypes between healthy human individuals. TCRdb keeps only in-frame clones here, not all; method: immunoSEQ multiplex PCR. The table lists roughly 2.2 million clones, just under 95% of them singletons. The sequencing input was naive CD4+ T cells from PBMCs. Subset described: CD45RA+ positively selected. Receptor source: a man aged 18 to 30 in good health. Some clones in this sample may be carry-over from other donors' samples.

This sequence joins TRBV6-6 and TRBJ1-2, with TRBD1 identical over 11 bases. There are 14 residues in the CDR3. The germline CDR1 and CDR2 sequences are MNHNY and SVGAGI (reference sequence). After removal of 5 bases from V and 2 bases from J, the junction contained 1 base not matched to a gene. The CDR3 nucleotides read TGTGCCAGCAGTCGGGACAGGGGGAACTATGGCTACACCTTC. Translated, it gives CASSRDRGNYGYTF.

This clone was found once. The V and J genes are TRBV2 and TRBJ1-2, with 9 bases lining up with TRBD1. J was trimmed by 3 bases and V by 6 bases; bases with no gene match: 8. This CDR3 has 15 amino acids. From germline, CDR1 is SNHLY and CDR2 FYNNEI. Written as DNA, the CDR3 is TGTGCCAGCAGGGCTAACAGGGGGCGGGACTATGGCTACACCTTC. Protein sequence: CASRANRGRDYGYTF.

This clone was seen a handful of times. Different DNA sequences within this sample yield the same CDR3. The chain carries TRBV28 and TRBJ1-1; no clear D gene. Trimming removed 1 base from V and 4 bases from J, with 4 bases in between. CDR1 is MDHEN and CDR2 is SYDVKM in the germline V gene. There are 12 residues in the CDR3. CDR3 coding DNA: TGTGCCAGCAGTTTATTACCCACTGAAGCTTTCTTT. It is translated as CASSLLPTEAFF.

V usage is TRBV5-1 and J usage is TRBJ2-2, with no clear D. With 2 bases removed from V and 3 bases from J, the gap between germline ends came to 8 bases. The CDR3 has 14 residues. Germline V gene data show CDR1 as SGHRS and CDR2 as YFSETQ. The DNA of the CDR3 is TGCGCCAGCAGCTTCTCCCCGGACACCGGGGAGCTGTTTTTT. This codes for CASSFSPDTGELFF.

The chain uses TRBV5-1 and TRBJ2-7; 8 nucleotides agree with TRBD1. After removal of 4 bases from V and 0 bases from J, the junction contained 9 bases not matched to a gene. This CDR3 is built from 16 residues. In germline, CDR1 is SGHRS, CDR2 YFSETQ. The CDR3 region has the DNA TGCGCCAGCAGCACCAAAGGACAGGGAGGCTCCTACGAGCAGTACTTC. It specifies CASSTKGQGGSYEQYF. The variable domain in full, completed from reference TRBV5-1 and TRBJ2-7, reads KAGVTQTPRYLIKTRGQQVTLSCSPISGHRSVSWYQQTPGQGLQFLFEYFSETQRNKGNFPGRFSGRQFSNSRSEMNVSTLELGDSALYLCASSTKGQGGSYEQYFGPGTRLTVT.

This chain connects TRBV30 to TRBJ2-1; 8 bases align to TRBD1. The CDR3 runs 15 residues. With 5 bases clipped from V and 3 bases from J, the junction kept 9 bases outside the gene matches. The germline V gene has CDR1 GTSNPN and CDR2 SVGIG (reference sequence). The CDR3 sequence: CAWRHTGGSYNEQFF. CDR3 coding DNA: TGTGCCTGGCGCCATACAGGGGGTAGCTACAATGAGCAGTTCTTC.

The chain uses TRBV6-5 and TRBJ2-3; unclear D gene. Between the trimmed V and J ends, which lost 7 bases and 2 bases, there was a span of 13 bases. Germline assignment: CDR1 MNHEY and CDR2 SVGAGI. CDR3 size: 14 residues. Here the CDR3 DNA reads TGTGCCAGCAAATCAGCTATATTCACAGATACGCAGTATTTT. The encoded protein is CASKSAIFTDTQYF.

This rearrangement joins TRBV28 to TRBJ1-2, with D perhaps TRBD1 (5 bases). Germline V gene data show CDR1 as MDHEN and CDR2 as SYDVKM. This CDR3 has 16 residues. The V gene lost 2 bases and the J gene lost 3 bases, with 16 bases spanning the gap. This chain's CDR3 is CASSLTGVVFDYGYTF. CDR3 DNA: TGTGCCAGCAGTTTAACGGGGGTCGTTTTCGACTATGGCTACACCTTC.

This chain uses TRBV15 with TRBJ1-5; 11 bases match TRBD1. J gave up 3 bases and V 0 bases, and 4 bases lay outside the gene matches. This CDR3 contains 17 residues. Germline V gene data show CDR1 as LNHNV and CDR2 as YYDKDF (reference sequence). CDR3 residues: CATSRDGTGGFNQPQHF. DNA for the CDR3: TGTGCCACCAGCAGAGATGGGACAGGGGGTTTCAATCAGCCCCAGCATTTT. Based on the CDR3 plus reference TRBV15 and TRBJ1-5, the full variable domain is DAMVIQNPRYQVTQFGKPVTLSCSQTLNHNVMYWYQQKSSQAPKLLFHYYDKDFNNEADTPDNFQSRRPNTSFCFLDIRSPGLGDTAMYLCATSRDGTGGFNQPQHFGDGTRLSIL.

CDR3 sequence reads: CASRSPGSASSYEQYF. CDR3 coding DNA: TGTGCCAGCAGGTCCCCCGGGAGTGCAAGCTCCTACGAGCAGTACTTC. This chain connects TRBV27 to TRBJ2-7; D might be TRBD2 (6 bases). CDR3 length: 16 residues. Trimming cost V 6 bases and J 0 bases, with 18 bases left between them. Germline V lookup: CDR1 MNHEY, CDR2 SMNVEV (reference sequence).

This chain joins TRBV7-9 and TRBJ2-7, with TRBD2 matching over 10 bases. After removal of 5 bases from V and 3 bases from J, the junction contained 7 bases not matched to a gene. The CDR3 totals 15 residues. Germline values: CDR1 SEHNR, CDR2 FQNEAQ (reference sequence). The CDR3 DNA sequence: TGTGCCAGCAGCAATAGCGGGAGGAATTACTACGAGCAGTACTTC. It encodes CASSNSGRNYYEQYF.

The chain joins TRBV6-1 to TRBJ2-2; D remains ambiguous. The CDR3 is 15 residues long. The germline V gene encodes CDR1 MNHNS and CDR2 SASEGT. The germline V and J ends were trimmed by 5 bases and 6 bases, with 16 bases remaining between them. The CDR3 loop is CASSKRDRRAGELFF. Here the CDR3 DNA reads TGTGCCAGCAGTAAAAGGGATAGGCGAGCCGGGGAGCTGTTTTTT.

J is TRBJ2-1 and V is TRBV6-5; TRBD2 aligns across 8 bases. CDR3 length equals 15 residues. Germline CDR1 is MNHEY and CDR2 is SVGAGI. Losses at the gene ends were 2 bases for V and 5 bases for J; bases not matched to a gene: 5. DNA for the CDR3: TGTGCCAGCAGTTACGGGGGACTAGGGAACAATGAGCAGTTCTTC. Translation: CASSYGGLGNNEQFF.

This clone appeared a single time. The gene calls are TRBV30 and TRBJ2-5, with D possibly being TRBD1 (6 bases). The tail of the sequence fits TRBJ2-7 better, so the J call may be wrong. CDR3 length: 13 residues. Per germline, CDR1 GTSNPN and CDR2 SVGIG (reference sequence). The CDR3: CAWSSQGPYEQYF. CDR3 sequence (DNA): TGTGCCTGGAGTTCCCAGGGGCCTTACGAGCAGTACTTC.

A note on this clone: At one end the junction does not follow the germline gene, possibly because of a read error. The chain carries TRBV7-2 and TRBJ1-1; D is unclear. CDR1 SGHTA and CDR2 FQGNSA come from the germline V gene. The CDR3 is 15 amino acids. The CDR3 sequence: CASSLAGPRSTEAFF. The CDR3 region has the DNA TGTGCCAGCAGCCTAGCTGGCCCCAGGAGCACTGAAGCTTTCTTT. The full variable domain, in which reference TRBV7-2 and TRBJ1-1 provide the parts outside the CDR3, is GAGVSQSPSNKVTEKGKDVELRCDPISGHTALYWYRQSLGQGLEFLIYFQGNSAPDKSGLPSDRFSAERTGGSVSTLTIQRTQQEDSAVYLCASSLAGPRSTEAFFGQGTRLTVV.

The chain couples TRBV18 to TRBJ2-5, with unresolved D. Trimming cost V 5 bases and J 2 bases, with 12 bases left between them. Germline-derived CDR1 and CDR2 are KGHSH and LQKENI. This CDR3 region has 14 residues. The CDR3 region has the DNA TGTGCCAGCTCATCCTACAGAGTTCAAGAGACCCAGTACTTC. Translation: CASSSYRVQETQYF.

This chain uses TRBV6-6 with TRBJ1-5; maybe TRBD1 (5 bases). Germline V CDR1 and CDR2: MNHNY, SVGAGI (reference sequence). The V and J ends lost 10 bases and 0 bases respectively, with 13 bases between them. This CDR3 comprises 14 residues. CDR3 sequence reads: CATTRGYSNQPQHF. The CDR3 bases are TGTGCCACCACTCGGGGCTATAGCAATCAGCCCCAGCATTTT.

V usage is TRBV27 and J usage is TRBJ2-3; 8 bases fit TRBD2. CDR3 size: 15 residues. The J segment lost 6 bases and the V segment lost 3 bases, leaving 8 bases of the junction unmatched. Germline V gene data show CDR1 as MNHEY and CDR2 as SMNVEV (reference sequence). The CDR3: CASSFGLTSVDTQYF. For the CDR3, the DNA is TGTGCCAGCAGTTTTGGTTTGACTAGCGTGGATACGCAGTATTTT.

About this clone itself: This sample includes further DNA sequences coding for the same CDR3. The chain couples TRBV7-3 to TRBJ2-2; D is undetermined. V was pared by 3 bases and J by 4 bases, with 3 bases between. The CDR3 covers 12 residues. From germline, CDR1 is SGHTA and CDR2 FQGTGA. The CDR3 reads CASSFGTGELFF. Written as DNA, the CDR3 is TGTGCCAGCAGCTTCGGCACCGGGGAGCTGTTTTTT. Together with reference TRBV7-3 and TRBJ2-2, the CDR3 gives the full variable domain: GAGVSQTPSNKVTEKGKYVELRCDPISGHTALYWYRQSLGQGPEFLIYFQGTGAADDSGLPNDRFFAVRPEGSVSTLKIQRTERGDSAVYLCASSFGTGELFFGEGSRLTVL.

CDR3 residues: CASSENGRGTQHF. CDR3 nucleotides: TGTGCCAGCAGTGAAAACGGACGAGGGACCCAGCATTTT. The rearrangement links TRBV2 to TRBJ1-5; D is uncertain. This CDR3 is 13 amino acids long. The V end was cut by 2 bases, the J end by 11 bases, with 13 bases between. Germline V gene lookup returns CDR1 SNHLY and CDR2 FYNNEI. Filled out from reference TRBV2 and TRBJ1-5, the complete variable domain reads EPEVTQTPSHQVTQMGQEVILRCVPISNHLYFYWYRQILGQKVEFLVSFYNNEISEKSEIFDDQFSVERPDGSNFTLKIRSTKLEDSAMYFCASSENGRGTQHFGDGTRLSIL.